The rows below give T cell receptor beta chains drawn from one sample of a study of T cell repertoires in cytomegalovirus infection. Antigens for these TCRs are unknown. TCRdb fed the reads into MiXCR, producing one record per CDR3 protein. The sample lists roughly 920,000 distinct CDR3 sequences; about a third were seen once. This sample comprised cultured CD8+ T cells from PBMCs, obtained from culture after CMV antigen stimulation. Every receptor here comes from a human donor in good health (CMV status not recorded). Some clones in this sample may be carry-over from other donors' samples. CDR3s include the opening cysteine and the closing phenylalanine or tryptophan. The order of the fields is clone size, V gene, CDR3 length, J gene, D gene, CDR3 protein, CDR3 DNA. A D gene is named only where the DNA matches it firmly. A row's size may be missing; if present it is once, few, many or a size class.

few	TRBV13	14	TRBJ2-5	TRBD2	CASETSGGQETQYF	TGTGCCAGTGAAACTAGCGGGGGCCAAGAGACCCAGTACTTC
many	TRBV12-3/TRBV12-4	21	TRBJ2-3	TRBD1	CASSFAFPGQVRWHGTDTQYF	TGTGCCAGCAGCTTCGCCTTTCCGGGACAGGTGAGATGGCACGGCACAGATACGCAGTATTTT
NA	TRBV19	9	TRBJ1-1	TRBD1	CATGQGAFF	TGTGCCACTGGACAGGGAGCTTTCTTT
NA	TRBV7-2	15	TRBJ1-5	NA	CASSLRGQLNQPQHF	TGTGCCAGCAGCCTAAGGGGACAACTCAATCAGCCCCAGCATTTT
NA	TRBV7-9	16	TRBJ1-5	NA	CASSSSPTSANQPQHF	TGTGCCAGCAGCTCCTCTCCGACAAGCGCCAATCAGCCCCAGCATTTT
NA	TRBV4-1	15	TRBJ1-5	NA	CASSQRGEVNQPQHF	TGCGCCAGCAGCCAAAGGGGAGAAGTGAATCAGCCCCAGCATTTT
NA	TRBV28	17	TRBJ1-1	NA	CASSIVPYSGPQAEAFF	TGTGCCAGCAGTATTGTTCCCTACTCGGGCCCCCAGGCTGAAGCTTTCTTT
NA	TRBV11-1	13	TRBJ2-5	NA	CASRATGGTQMDF	TGTGCCTCCCGGGCCACGGGTGGGACCCAGATGGACTTC
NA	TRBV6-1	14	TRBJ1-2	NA	CASSSAGPNYGYTF	TGTGCCAGCAGTTCGGCGGGGCCGAACTATGGCTACACCTTC
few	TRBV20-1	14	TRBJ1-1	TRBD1	CSATAGDRGTEAFF	TGCAGTGCTACAGCAGGGGACAGGGGAACTGAAGCTTTCTTT
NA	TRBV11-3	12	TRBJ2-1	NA	CASSLSHDEQFF	TGTGCCAGCAGCTTAAGCCACGATGAGCAGTTCTTC
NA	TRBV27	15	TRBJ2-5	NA	CASSFGGAYQETQYF	TGTGCCAGCAGCTTTGGCGGGGCGTACCAAGAGACCCAGTACTTC
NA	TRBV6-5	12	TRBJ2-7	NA	CASSYGRGTPYF	TGTGCCAGCAGTTATGGGCGGGGAACGCCGTACTTC
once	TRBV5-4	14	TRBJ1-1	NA	CASSSGTASTEAFF	TGTGCCAGCAGCTCCGGGACGGCGAGTACTGAAGCTTTCTTT
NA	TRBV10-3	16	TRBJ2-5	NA	CAISGPPGVTQETQYF	TGTGCCATCAGTGGTCCACCGGGGGTAACGCAAGAGACCCAGTACTTC
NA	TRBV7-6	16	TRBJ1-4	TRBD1	CASSSGQGGTNEKLFF	TGTGCCAGCAGCTCGGGACAGGGAGGGACTAATGAAAAACTGTTTTTT
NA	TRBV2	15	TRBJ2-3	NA	CASSTTRSGTDTQYF	TGTGCCAGCAGTACGACTAGATCTGGCACAGATACGCAGTATTTT
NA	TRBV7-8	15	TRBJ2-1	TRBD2	CASSLRAREGNEQFF	TGTGCCAGCAGCTTACGGGCTAGGGAGGGGAATGAGCAGTTCTTC
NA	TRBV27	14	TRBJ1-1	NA	CASSDTGGNTEAFF	TGTGCCAGCAGTGACACCGGGGGGAACACTGAAGCTTTCTTT
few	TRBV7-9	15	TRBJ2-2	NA	CASSLSGRRGGELFF	TGTGCCAGCAGCTTATCGGGACGCCGGGGCGGGGAGCTGTTTTTT
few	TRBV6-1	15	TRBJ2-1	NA	CASSEEAFEYNEQFF	TGTGCCAGCAGTGAGGAAGCGTTCGAGTACAATGAGCAGTTCTTC
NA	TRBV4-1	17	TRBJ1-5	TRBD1	CASSQGGPGQGDQPQHF	TGCGCCAGCAGCCAAGGCGGCCCGGGACAGGGAGATCAGCCCCAGCATTTT
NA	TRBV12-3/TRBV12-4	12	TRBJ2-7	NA	CASKPGGYEQYF	TGTGCCAGCAAACCCGGGGGCTACGAGCAGTACTTC
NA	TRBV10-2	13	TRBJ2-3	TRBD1	CASSEQGADTQYF	TGCGCCAGCAGTGAACAGGGGGCAGATACGCAGTATTTT
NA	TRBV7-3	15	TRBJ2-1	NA	CASSFGGSPRDEQFF	TGTGCCAGCAGCTTCGGCGGGTCCCCGAGGGATGAGCAGTTCTTC
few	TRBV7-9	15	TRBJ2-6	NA	CASSSKNSGANVLTF	TGTGCCAGCAGCTCAAAAAACTCTGGGGCCAACGTCCTGACTTTC
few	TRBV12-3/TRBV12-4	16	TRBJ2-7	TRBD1	CASRLRPTGGSDEQYF	TGTGCCAGCAGATTACGTCCTACAGGGGGTTCCGACGAGCAGTACTTC
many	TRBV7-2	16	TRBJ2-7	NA	CASSSQTGTYSYEQYF	TGTGCCAGCAGCTCTCAAACCGGGACATATTCATACGAGCAGTACTTC
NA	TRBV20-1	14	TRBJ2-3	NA	CSAHGGLGTDTQYF	TGCAGTGCCCACGGGGGGCTAGGGACAGATACGCAGTATTTT
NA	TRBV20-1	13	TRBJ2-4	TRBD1	CSARETGEDIQYF	TGCAGTGCTAGGGAGACAGGGGAAGACATTCAGTACTTC
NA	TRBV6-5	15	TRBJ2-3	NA	CASSYTGAGTDTQYF	TGTGCCAGCAGTTACACGGGGGCCGGCACAGATACGCAGTATTTT
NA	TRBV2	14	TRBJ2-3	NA	CTSPGWEATDTQYF	TGTACCAGCCCGGGCTGGGAGGCCACAGATACGCAGTATTTT
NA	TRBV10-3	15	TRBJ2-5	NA	CAISESVGGEETQYF	TGTGCCATCAGTGAGTCCGTAGGGGGGGAAGAGACCCAGTACTTC
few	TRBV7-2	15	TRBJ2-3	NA	CASSLEGGGVDTQYF	TGTGCCAGCAGCTTAGAAGGGGGGGGGGTAGATACGCAGTATTTT
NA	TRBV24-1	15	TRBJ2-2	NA	CATSDWGQNTGELFF	TGTGCCACCAGTGATTGGGGACAGAACACCGGGGAGCTGTTTTTT
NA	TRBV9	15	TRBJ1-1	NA	CASSVADGRGTEAFF	TGTGCCAGCAGCGTAGCGGACGGGCGGGGGACTGAAGCTTTCTTT
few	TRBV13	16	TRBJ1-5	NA	CASSLGGSPSNQPQHF	TGTGCCAGCAGCTTAGGGGGATCACCTAGCAATCAGCCCCAGCATTTT
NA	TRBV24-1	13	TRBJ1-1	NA	CATSDPDNTEAFF	TGTGCCACCAGTGATCCAGATAACACTGAAGCTTTCTTT
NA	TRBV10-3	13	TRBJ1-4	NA	CAISEEHREKLFF	TGTGCCATCAGTGAGGAACACAGGGAAAAACTGTTTTTT
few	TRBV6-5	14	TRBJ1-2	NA	CASSYQGANYGYTF	TGTGCCAGCAGTTACCAAGGTGCGAACTATGGCTACACCTTC
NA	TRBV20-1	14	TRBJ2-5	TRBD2	CSARLAETRETQYF	TGCAGTGCACGACTAGCGGAAACGCGAGAGACCCAGTACTTC